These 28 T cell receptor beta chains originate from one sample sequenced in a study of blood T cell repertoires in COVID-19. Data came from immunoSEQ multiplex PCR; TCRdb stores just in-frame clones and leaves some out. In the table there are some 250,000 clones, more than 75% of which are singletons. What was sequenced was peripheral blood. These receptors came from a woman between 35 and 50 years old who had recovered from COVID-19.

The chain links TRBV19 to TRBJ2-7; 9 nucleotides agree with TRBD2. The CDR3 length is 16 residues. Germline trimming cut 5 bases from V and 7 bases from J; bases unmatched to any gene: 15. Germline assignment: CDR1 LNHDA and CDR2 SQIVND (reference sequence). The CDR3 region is CASSGLRSLAGGEQYV. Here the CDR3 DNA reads TGTGCCAGTAGTGGGTTAAGGTCTCTGGCGGGAGGGGAGCAGTACGTC.

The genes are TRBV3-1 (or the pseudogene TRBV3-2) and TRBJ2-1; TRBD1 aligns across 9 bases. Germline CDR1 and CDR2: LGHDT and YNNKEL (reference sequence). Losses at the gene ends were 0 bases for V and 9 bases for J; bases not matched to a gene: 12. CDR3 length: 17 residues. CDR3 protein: CASSQEGAGQGQGEQFF. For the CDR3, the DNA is TGTGCCAGCAGCCAAGAGGGCGCGGGACAGGGTCAGGGTGAGCAGTTCTTC.

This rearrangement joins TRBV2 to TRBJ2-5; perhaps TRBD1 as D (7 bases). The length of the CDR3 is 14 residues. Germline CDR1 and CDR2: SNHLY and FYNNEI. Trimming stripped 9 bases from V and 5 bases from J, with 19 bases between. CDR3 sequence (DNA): TGTGCCAGGGCGGACAGGCCCGGGGGTGAGACCCAGTACTTC. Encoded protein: CARADRPGGETQYF.

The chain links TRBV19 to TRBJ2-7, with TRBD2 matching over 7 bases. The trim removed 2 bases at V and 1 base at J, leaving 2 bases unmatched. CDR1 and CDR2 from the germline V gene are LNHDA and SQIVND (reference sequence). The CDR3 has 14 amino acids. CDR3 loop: CASSISGISYEQYF. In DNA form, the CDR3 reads TGTGCCAGTAGTATAAGCGGGATTTCCTACGAGCAGTACTTC.

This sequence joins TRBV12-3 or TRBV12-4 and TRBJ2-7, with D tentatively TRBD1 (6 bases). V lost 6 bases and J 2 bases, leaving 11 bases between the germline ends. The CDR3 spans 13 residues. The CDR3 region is CASSTTGPYEQYF. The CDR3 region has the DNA TGTGCCAGCAGCACGACAGGCCCCTACGAGCAGTACTTC.

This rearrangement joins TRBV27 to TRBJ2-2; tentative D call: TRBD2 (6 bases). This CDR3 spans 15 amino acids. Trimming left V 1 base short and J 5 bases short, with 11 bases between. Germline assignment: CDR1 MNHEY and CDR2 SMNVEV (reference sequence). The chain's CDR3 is CASSLLWAGTGELFF. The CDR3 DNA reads TGTGCCAGCAGTTTATTGTGGGCGGGGACCGGGGAGCTGTTTTTT.

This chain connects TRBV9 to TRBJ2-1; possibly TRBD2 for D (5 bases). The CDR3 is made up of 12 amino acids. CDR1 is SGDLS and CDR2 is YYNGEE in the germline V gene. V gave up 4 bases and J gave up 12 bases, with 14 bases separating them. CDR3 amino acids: CASSSRGWGQFF. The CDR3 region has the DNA TGTGCCAGCAGCTCGCGAGGGTGGGGGCAGTTCTTC.

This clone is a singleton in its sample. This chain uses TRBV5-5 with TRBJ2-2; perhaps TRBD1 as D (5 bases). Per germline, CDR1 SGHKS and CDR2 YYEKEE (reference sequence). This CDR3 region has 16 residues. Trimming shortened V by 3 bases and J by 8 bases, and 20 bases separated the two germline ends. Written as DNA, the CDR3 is TGTGCCAGCAGCTGGGAACAGGACATTAGGGGAGGGGAGCTGTTTTTT. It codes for CASSWEQDIRGGELFF.

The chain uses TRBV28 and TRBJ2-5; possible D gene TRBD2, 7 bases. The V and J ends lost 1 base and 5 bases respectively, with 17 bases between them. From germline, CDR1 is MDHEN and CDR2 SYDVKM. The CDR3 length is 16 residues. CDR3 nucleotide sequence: TGTGCCAGCAGTTTATCCCCGGGCAGGGGAGGGGAGACCCAGTACTTC. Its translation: CASSLSPGRGGETQYF.

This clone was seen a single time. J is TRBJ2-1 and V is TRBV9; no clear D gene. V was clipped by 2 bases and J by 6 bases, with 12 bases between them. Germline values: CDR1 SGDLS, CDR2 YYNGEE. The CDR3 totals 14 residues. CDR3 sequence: CASSVGSESNEQFF. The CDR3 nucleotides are TGTGCCAGCAGCGTTGGAAGCGAGAGCAATGAGCAGTTCTTC. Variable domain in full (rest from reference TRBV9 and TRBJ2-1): DSGVTQTPKHLITATGQRVTLRCSPRSGDLSVYWYQQSLDQGLQFLIQYYNGEERAKGNILERFSAQQFPDLHSELNLSSLELGDSALYFCASSVGSESNEQFFGPGTRLTVL.

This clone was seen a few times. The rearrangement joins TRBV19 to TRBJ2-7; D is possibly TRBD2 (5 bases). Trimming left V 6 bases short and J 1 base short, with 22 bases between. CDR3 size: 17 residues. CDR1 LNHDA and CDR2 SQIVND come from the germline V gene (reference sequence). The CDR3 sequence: CASRSSWAGTPSYEQYF. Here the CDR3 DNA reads TGTGCCAGTAGAAGTTCGTGGGCGGGCACACCGTCCTACGAGCAGTACTTC.

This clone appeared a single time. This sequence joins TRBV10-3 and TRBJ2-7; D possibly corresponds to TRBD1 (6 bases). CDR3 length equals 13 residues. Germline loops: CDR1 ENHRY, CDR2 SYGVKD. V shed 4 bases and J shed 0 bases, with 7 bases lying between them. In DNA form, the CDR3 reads TGTGCCATCAGTGGGGACACCTCCTACGAGCAGTACTTC. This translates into CAISGDTSYEQYF.

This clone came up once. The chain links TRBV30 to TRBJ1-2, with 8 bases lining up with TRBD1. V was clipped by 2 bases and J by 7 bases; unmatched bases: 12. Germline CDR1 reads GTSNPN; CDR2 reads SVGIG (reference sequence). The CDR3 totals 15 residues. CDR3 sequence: CAWSPRTGSGGGYTF. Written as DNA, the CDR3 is TGTGCCTGGAGTCCCAGGACAGGGAGCGGTGGTGGCTACACCTTC.

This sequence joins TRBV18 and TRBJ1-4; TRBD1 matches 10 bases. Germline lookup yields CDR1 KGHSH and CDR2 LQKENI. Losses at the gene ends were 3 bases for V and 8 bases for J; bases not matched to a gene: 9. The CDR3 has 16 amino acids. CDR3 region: CASSPHGTGAGEKLFF. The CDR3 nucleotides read TGTGCCAGCTCACCGCATGGGACAGGGGCCGGGGAAAAACTGTTTTTT.

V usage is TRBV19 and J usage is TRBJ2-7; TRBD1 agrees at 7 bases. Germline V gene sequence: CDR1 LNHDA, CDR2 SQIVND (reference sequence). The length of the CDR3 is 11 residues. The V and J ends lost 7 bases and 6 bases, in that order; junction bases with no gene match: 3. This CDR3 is CASTHRGEQYF. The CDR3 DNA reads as TGTGCCAGTACCCACAGGGGCGAGCAGTACTTC.

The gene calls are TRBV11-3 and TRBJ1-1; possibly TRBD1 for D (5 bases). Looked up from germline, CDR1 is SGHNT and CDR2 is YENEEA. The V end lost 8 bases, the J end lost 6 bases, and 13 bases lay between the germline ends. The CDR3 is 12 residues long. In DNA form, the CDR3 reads TGTGCCAGCGGAGCCTGGGGCCCTGAAGCTTTCTTT. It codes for CASGAWGPEAFF.

The chain's CDR3 is CASSQGLAGEYF. The CDR3 DNA reads TGTGCCAGCAGCCAAGGACTAGCGGGGGAGTACTTC. J is TRBJ2-7 and V is TRBV5-4; 13 positions match TRBD2. The CDR3 consists of 12 residues. After removal of 4 bases from V and 11 bases from J, the junction contained 3 bases not matched to a gene. Germline V gives CDR1 SGHNT, CDR2 YYREEE (reference sequence).

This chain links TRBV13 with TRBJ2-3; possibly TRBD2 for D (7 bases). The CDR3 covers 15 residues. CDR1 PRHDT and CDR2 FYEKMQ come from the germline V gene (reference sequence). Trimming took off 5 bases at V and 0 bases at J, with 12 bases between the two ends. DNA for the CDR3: TGTGCCAGCAGCACCCGCGGGGGCAGCACAGATACGCAGTATTTT. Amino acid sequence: CASSTRGGSTDTQYF.

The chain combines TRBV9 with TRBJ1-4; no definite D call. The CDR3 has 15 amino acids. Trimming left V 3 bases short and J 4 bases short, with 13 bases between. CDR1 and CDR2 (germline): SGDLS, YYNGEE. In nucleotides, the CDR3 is TGTGCCAGCAGCGCCCAACCACAAAGTAATGAAAAACTGTTTTTT. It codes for CASSAQPQSNEKLFF.

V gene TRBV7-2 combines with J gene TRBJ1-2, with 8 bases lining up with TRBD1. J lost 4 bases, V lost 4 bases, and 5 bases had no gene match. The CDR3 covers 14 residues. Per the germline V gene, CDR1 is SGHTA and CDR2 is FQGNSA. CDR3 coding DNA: TGTGCCAGCAGCTCCGACAGGGGAGGCTATGGCTACACCTTC. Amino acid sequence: CASSSDRGGYGYTF.

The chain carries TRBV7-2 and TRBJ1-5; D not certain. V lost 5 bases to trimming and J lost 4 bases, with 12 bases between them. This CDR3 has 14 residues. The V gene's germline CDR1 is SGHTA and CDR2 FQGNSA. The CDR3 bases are TGTGCCAGCAGCCCTAGGGCGGGAAATCAGCCCCAGCATTTT. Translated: CASSPRAGNQPQHF.

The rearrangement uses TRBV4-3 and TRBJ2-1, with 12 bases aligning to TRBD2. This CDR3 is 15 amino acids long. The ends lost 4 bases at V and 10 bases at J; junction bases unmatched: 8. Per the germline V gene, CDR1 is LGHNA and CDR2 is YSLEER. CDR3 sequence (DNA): TGCGCCAGCAGCCCCCTAGCGGGAGGGCCGGGGGAGCAGTTCTTC. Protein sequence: CASSPLAGGPGEQFF.

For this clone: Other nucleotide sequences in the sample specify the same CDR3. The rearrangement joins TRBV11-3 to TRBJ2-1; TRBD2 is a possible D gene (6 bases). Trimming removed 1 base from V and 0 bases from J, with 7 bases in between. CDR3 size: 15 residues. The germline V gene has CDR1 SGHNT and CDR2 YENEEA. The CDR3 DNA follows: TGTGCCAGCAGCTTAGGGCGGGGCTCCTACAATGAGCAGTTCTTC. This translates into CASSLGRGSYNEQFF.

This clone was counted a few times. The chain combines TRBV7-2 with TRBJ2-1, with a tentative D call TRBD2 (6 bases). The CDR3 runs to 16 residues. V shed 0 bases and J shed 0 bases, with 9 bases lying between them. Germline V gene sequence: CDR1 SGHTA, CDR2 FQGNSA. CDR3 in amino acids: CASSLAGRDSYNEQFF. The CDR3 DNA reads TGTGCCAGCAGCTTAGCGGGGCGGGACTCCTACAATGAGCAGTTCTTC.

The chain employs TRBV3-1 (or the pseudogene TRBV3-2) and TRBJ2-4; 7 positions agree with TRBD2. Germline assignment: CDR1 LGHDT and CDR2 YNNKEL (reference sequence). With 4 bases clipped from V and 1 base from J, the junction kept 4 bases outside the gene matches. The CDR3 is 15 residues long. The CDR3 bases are TGTGCCAGCAGCCGAGCGGGGCCGGCCAAAAACATTCAGTACTTC. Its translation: CASSRAGPAKNIQYF.

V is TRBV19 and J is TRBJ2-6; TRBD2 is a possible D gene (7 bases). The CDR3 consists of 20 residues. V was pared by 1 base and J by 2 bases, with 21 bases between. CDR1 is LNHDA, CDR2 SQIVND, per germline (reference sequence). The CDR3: CASSIGWGGPPEAGANVLTF. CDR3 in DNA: TGTGCCAGTAGTATAGGGTGGGGGGGGCCCCCCGAAGCTGGGGCCAACGTCCTGACTTTC.

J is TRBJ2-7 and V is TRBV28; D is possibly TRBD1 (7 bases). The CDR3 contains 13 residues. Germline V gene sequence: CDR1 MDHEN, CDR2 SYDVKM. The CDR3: CPRGTRGRYEQYV. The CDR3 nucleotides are TGCCCTCGGGGAACCAGGGGGAGGTATGAGCAGTACGTC.

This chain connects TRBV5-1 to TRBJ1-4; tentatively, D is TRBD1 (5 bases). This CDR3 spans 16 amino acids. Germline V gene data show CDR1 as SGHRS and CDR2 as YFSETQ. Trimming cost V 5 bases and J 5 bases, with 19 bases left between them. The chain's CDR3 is CASREGRRDPNEKLFF. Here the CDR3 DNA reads TGCGCCAGCAGGGAGGGCCGCAGGGATCCAAATGAAAAACTGTTTTTT.